The 28 T cell receptor beta chains listed next were all sequenced from one sample in a study of blood T cell repertoires in COVID-19. Profiled with immunoSEQ multiplex PCR; TCRdb holds only in-frame clones, not every one. The repertoire includes roughly 140,000 clones, about 79% of them detected once, and roughly 7.9% sits in the top ten. The source material was peripheral blood. The receptors were gathered from a woman in her fifties or sixties in a cohort sampled during active or convalescent COVID-19.

This clone was detected a few times. The chain has TRBV15 and TRBJ2-2; 8 bases are a match to TRBD1. CDR1 LNHNV and CDR2 YYDKDF come from the germline V gene (reference sequence). This CDR3 has 16 amino acids. V was clipped by 0 bases and J by 7 bases; unmatched bases: 7. DNA of the CDR3: TGTGCCACCAGCAGAGATGTCAGGGGGCAGGGCGGGGAGCTGTTTTTT. Translating it yields CATSRDVRGQGGELFF.

Only one count was recorded for this clone. CDR3 sequence: CASSADRGLRGYTF. In nucleotides, the CDR3 is TGTGCCAGCAGTGCCGACAGGGGGCTACGGGGCTACACCTTC. The J gene is TRBJ1-2, the V gene TRBV27, with 10 nucleotides matching TRBD1. This CDR3 has 14 residues. Trimming at V came to 5 bases and at J to 8 bases, leaving 8 bases not matched to a gene. Germline V gene lookup returns CDR1 MNHEY and CDR2 SMNVEV (reference sequence).

The V and J genes are TRBV24-1 and TRBJ2-5; D is possibly TRBD1 (6 bases). V dropped 3 bases and J dropped 5 bases, with 18 bases sitting between them. Germline CDR1 and CDR2: KGHDR and SFDVKD. This CDR3 has 16 amino acids. CDR3 protein: CATSDPQGNRVETQYF. The CDR3 DNA reads as TGTGCCACCAGTGATCCGCAAGGGAACAGGGTCGAGACCCAGTACTTC.

This chain uses TRBV3-1 (or the pseudogene TRBV3-2) with TRBJ2-3; 11 bases match TRBD2. CDR1 is LGHDT, CDR2 YNNKEL, per germline (reference sequence). Trimming at V came to 1 base and at J to 3 bases, leaving 3 bases not matched to a gene. The CDR3 is made up of 16 amino acids. The CDR3 coding sequence is TGTGCCAGCAGCCAAGCCATAGCGGGGGGGACAGATACGCAGTATTTT. It specifies CASSQAIAGGTDTQYF.

The V gene is TRBV5-1, the J gene TRBJ2-3; 11 positions agree with TRBD1. The V and J ends lost 4 bases and 13 bases, in that order; junction bases with no gene match: 11. Looked up from germline, CDR1 is SGHRS and CDR2 is YFSETQ. This CDR3 is 14 amino acids long. The CDR3 sequence: CASSEVGTGGLKYF. CDR3 DNA: TGCGCCAGCAGCGAAGTGGGGACAGGGGGTTTGAAGTATTTT. The full variable domain, in which reference TRBV5-1 and TRBJ2-3 provide the parts outside the CDR3, is KAGVTQTPRYLIKTRGQQVTLSCSPISGHRSVSWYQQTPGQGLQFLFEYFSETQRNKGNFPGRFSGRQFSNSRSEMNVSTLELGDSALYLCASSEVGTGGLKYFGPGTRLTVL.

CDR3 DNA: TGTGCCAGCAGCCAAGGGGCGATTGGGGATACGCAGTATTTT. This sequence encodes CASSQGAIGDTQYF. The V call is TRBV3-1 (or the pseudogene TRBV3-2), the J call TRBJ2-3; D remains ambiguous. Germline CDR1 and CDR2: LGHDT and YNNKEL (reference sequence). Trimming took 1 base from V and 6 from J, leaving 11 bases between them. CDR3 size: 14 residues.

The chain couples TRBV18 to TRBJ1-5, with no clear D. The germline V and J ends were trimmed by 3 bases and 2 bases, with 5 bases remaining between them. Germline V CDR1 and CDR2: KGHSH, LQKENI. This CDR3 spans 13 amino acids. CDR3 loop: CASSPAGNQPQHF. Here the CDR3 DNA reads TGTGCCAGCTCACCGGCAGGCAATCAGCCCCAGCATTTT.

The chain recombines TRBV10-3 with TRBJ2-5, with TRBD1 matching 9 bases. The CDR3 has 15 amino acids. Germline assignment: CDR1 ENHRY and CDR2 SYGVKD. V trimming: 7 bases; J trimming: 4 bases; junction bases outside the gene matches: 10. The CDR3 DNA reads TGTGCCATCAAAACGACAGGGGGGTCAGGAGAGACCCAGTACTTC. Amino acids: CAIKTTGGSGETQYF.

V usage is TRBV2 and J usage is TRBJ2-7, with TRBD2 matching over 8 bases. Unmatched junction bases numbered 11, after V lost 4 bases and J lost 0 bases. CDR1 and CDR2 (germline): SNHLY, FYNNEI. The CDR3 has 17 residues. CDR3 sequence (DNA): TGTGCCAGCAGTGTCCCGACTAGCGCCACCACCTCCTACGAGCAGTACTTC. Its protein is CASSVPTSATTSYEQYF.

The chain couples TRBV5-1 to TRBJ2-1; D perhaps matches TRBD1 (5 bases). V lost 4 bases, J lost 7 bases, and 12 bases lay in between. CDR3 length: 13 residues. The V gene's germline CDR1 is SGHRS and CDR2 YFSETQ. CDR3 protein: CASSQGVWNEQFF. The CDR3 nucleotides read TGCGCCAGCAGCCAAGGGGTCTGGAATGAGCAGTTCTTC.

This clone was seen a single time. The chain employs TRBV5-8 and TRBJ2-3, with 7 bases matching TRBD1. V trimming: 2 bases; J trimming: 2 bases; junction bases outside the gene matches: 2. The germline V gene encodes CDR1 SGHTS and CDR2 YDEGEE. This CDR3 is built from 14 residues. This chain's CDR3 is CASSFGTATDTQYF. CDR3 coding DNA: TGTGCCAGCAGCTTCGGGACAGCCACAGATACGCAGTATTTT.

J is TRBJ2-3 and V is TRBV24-1; tentatively, D is TRBD2 (6 bases). CDR1 KGHDR and CDR2 SFDVKD come from the germline V gene. CDR3 length: 14 residues. The V gene lost 7 bases and the J gene lost 1 base, with 11 bases spanning the gap. This CDR3 is CATSQGGRTDTQYF. The CDR3, as DNA: TGTGCCACCAGCCAGGGAGGTCGCACAGATACGCAGTATTTT.

The chain recombines TRBV7-6 with TRBJ2-5, with D perhaps TRBD1 (6 bases). This CDR3 has 16 residues. Germline values: CDR1 SGHVS, CDR2 FNYEAQ. Trimming pared 1 base from V and 4 bases from J, leaving 16 bases between. The CDR3 protein is CASSLVLGTDRETQYF. CDR3 nucleotide sequence: TGTGCCAGCAGCTTAGTATTGGGGACGGACAGAGAGACCCAGTACTTC.

This CDR3 is CAISPRATGVTYEQYF. As DNA, the CDR3 is TGTGCCATCTCCCCTAGGGCTACAGGGGTGACCTACGAGCAGTACTTC. The chain is built from TRBV10-3 and TRBJ2-7; 7 bases align to TRBD1. This CDR3 comprises 16 residues. V gave up 8 bases and J gave up 2 bases; unmatched junction bases: 15. CDR1 and CDR2 (germline): ENHRY, SYGVKD.

The chain combines TRBV6-5 with TRBJ1-2, with 7 bases matching TRBD1. CDR1 and CDR2 (germline): MNHEY, SVGAGI. The CDR3 consists of 15 residues. J lost 4 bases, V lost 0 bases, and 5 bases had no gene match. The CDR3: CASSYSRSGGYGYTF. CDR3 in DNA: TGTGCCAGCAGTTACTCGAGGTCAGGGGGCTATGGCTACACCTTC.

V and J are TRBV5-1 and TRBJ2-3; D might be TRBD2 (6 bases). Germline V gene data show CDR1 as SGHRS and CDR2 as YFSETQ. V gave up 4 bases and J gave up 4 bases, with 22 bases separating them. This CDR3 spans 17 amino acids. Here the CDR3 DNA reads TGCGCCAGCAGCATACCGGGACTCCACTTTATGCCAGATACGCAGTATTTT. It specifies CASSIPGLHFMPDTQYF.

The chain employs TRBV3-1 (or the pseudogene TRBV3-2) and TRBJ2-7, with a possible D match to TRBD1 (6 bases). The germline V and J ends were trimmed by 4 bases and 3 bases, with 13 bases remaining between them. The CDR3 consists of 14 residues. Germline V CDR1 and CDR2: LGHDT, YNNKEL (reference sequence). CDR3: CASSPRDIYYEQYF. The CDR3, as DNA: TGTGCCAGCAGCCCCCGGGACATTTACTACGAGCAGTACTTC.

The gene calls are TRBV9 and TRBJ2-2; 8 bases agree with TRBD1. Germline CDR1 is SGDLS and CDR2 is YYNGEE. CDR3 length: 15 amino acids. The V segment lost 0 bases and the J segment 3 bases; nucleotides outside the gene matches: 1. CDR3 in DNA: TGTGCCAGCAGCGTAGGACAGGGGCACACCGGGGAGCTGTTTTTT. It translates to CASSVGQGHTGELFF.

The chain has TRBV12-3 or TRBV12-4 and TRBJ1-1; D remains ambiguous. The CDR3 is 13 amino acids. V lost 6 bases, J lost 0 bases, and 8 bases lay in between. The CDR3 is CASRSEMNTEAFF. The CDR3 coding sequence is TGTGCCAGCAGATCAGAAATGAACACTGAAGCTTTCTTT.

The chain has TRBV12-3 or TRBV12-4 and TRBJ1-4; 10 positions agree with TRBD1. There are 13 residues in the CDR3. V lost 10 bases to trimming and J lost 8 bases; unmatched junction nucleotides: 7. In nucleotides, the CDR3 is TGTGCCACCAGACAGGGGGCGCGAGAAAAACTGTTTTTT. Residues: CATRQGAREKLFF.

The V call is TRBV19, the J call TRBJ1-4; 8 nucleotides match TRBD1. The CDR3 has 18 amino acids. The germline gives CDR1 LNHDA, CDR2 SQIVND (reference sequence). With 5 bases clipped from V and 0 bases from J, the junction kept 11 bases outside the gene matches. The chain's CDR3 is CASSPDRARISTNEKLFF. The CDR3 nucleotides are TGTGCCAGTAGTCCGGACAGGGCCCGAATCTCAACTAATGAAAAACTGTTTTTT.

The gene calls are TRBV2 and TRBJ1-6; TRBD1 might be the D (6 bases). CDR3 length equals 15 residues. The V gene lost 2 bases and the J gene lost 4 bases, with 9 bases spanning the gap. Germline-derived CDR1 and CDR2 are SNHLY and FYNNEI. CDR3 bases: TGTGCCAGCAGTGAAACGGGACAATATAATTCACCCCTCCACTTT. Translation: CASSETGQYNSPLHF.

The V call is TRBV7-2, the J call TRBJ2-4, with 14 nucleotides matching TRBD2. The V gene end was trimmed by 5 bases and the J gene end by 0 bases; junction bases not matched to a gene: 9. Germline V CDR1 and CDR2: SGHTA, FQGNSA. The CDR3 extends over 19 amino acids. CDR3 sequence (DNA): TGTGCCAGCAGCCCCAGACTAGCGGGGGGGCTGTTAGCCAAAAACATTCAGTACTTC. It specifies CASSPRLAGGLLAKNIQYF.

This clone has just a few counts. The chain couples TRBV2 to TRBJ1-5; TRBD1 agrees at 10 bases. In germline, CDR1 is SNHLY, CDR2 FYNNEI. V shed 6 bases and J 1 base; nucleotides not matched to a gene: 9. This CDR3 has 17 amino acids. DNA of the CDR3: TGTGCCAGCAGGTATCCGGGACAGGGGAAGAGCAATCAGCCCCAGCATTTT. The encoded protein is CASRYPGQGKSNQPQHF.

The gene calls are TRBV6-2 or TRBV6-3 and TRBJ2-5, with 7 bases fitting TRBD1. This CDR3 is 13 amino acids long. CDR1 and CDR2 (germline): MNHEY, SVGEGT. Unmatched junction bases numbered 4, after V lost 5 bases and J lost 4 bases. The CDR3: CASSPTGAETQYF. CDR3 nucleotide sequence: TGTGCCAGCAGTCCAACAGGGGCAGAGACCCAGTACTTC.

The chain recombines TRBV4-1 with TRBJ2-3; perhaps TRBD2 as D (6 bases). Trimming shortened V by 0 bases and J by 4 bases, and 20 bases separated the two germline ends. Germline V gives CDR1 MGHRA, CDR2 YSYEKL. CDR3 size: 18 residues. CDR3 sequence (DNA): TGCGCCAGCAGCCAAGAGAGAGGTCGAGGCGGGGCGCCAGATACGCAGTATTTT. Amino acids: CASSQERGRGGAPDTQYF.

This clone was seen only once. This chain uses TRBV11-2 with TRBJ2-1; perhaps TRBD2 as D (6 bases). The ends were cut back, 5 bases at V and 10 bases at J, with 18 bases in the middle. CDR3 length: 14 residues. From germline, CDR1 is SGHAT and CDR2 FQNNGV. The CDR3 DNA is TGTGCCAGCAGCGTATACGGGACTCGCCAGGAGCAGTTCTTC. It is translated as CASSVYGTRQEQFF.

This clone has only one observation. This chain uses TRBV20-1 with TRBJ2-5; 9 bases fit TRBD2. The CDR3 runs 16 residues. Trimming at V came to 3 bases and at J to 2 bases, leaving 10 bases not matched to a gene. Germline lookup yields CDR1 DFQATT and CDR2 SNEGSKA (reference sequence). CDR3 loop: CSASAAGGSFQETQYF. The DNA of the CDR3 is TGCAGTGCTAGTGCAGCGGGGGGAAGTTTTCAAGAGACCCAGTACTTC.